Listed here are 10 T cell receptor beta chains from one sample, sequenced in a study of T cell repertoires in cytomegalovirus infection (dated by TCRdb to the late 2010s). Sequencing used an Illumina HiSeq 1500. TCRdb reprocessing: public reads trimmed at Q25 with fastp, clones called with MiXCR, in-frame beta chains kept. Each CDR3 protein appears once, grouped with its most common genes and DNA. For this sample the table gives some 350,000 distinct CDR3 sequences, of which about 34% were detected only once. The top ten hold around an eighth of the sample. For these receptors, no antigen is known. The treatment or condition label of this sample denotes: in vitro stimulation with specific CMV peptide epitopes to enrich CMV-specific T cells. The sample was cultured PBMCs, taken from culture after CMV antigen stimulation. Receptor source: a human donor in good health (CMV status not recorded). Some clones in this sample may be carry-over from other donors' samples.

The rearrangement joins TRBV24-1 to TRBJ1-4, with D possibly matching TRBD1 (6 bases). Looked up from germline, CDR1 is KGHDR and CDR2 is SFDVKD. There are 17 residues in the CDR3. V lost 2 bases and J lost 8, with 20 bases in between. This chain's CDR3 is CATSDWPQRGVKEKLFF. CDR3 nucleotide sequence: TGTGCCACCAGTGATTGGCCACAGAGGGGGGTGAAAGAAAAACTGTTTTTT.

The chain combines TRBV7-6 with TRBJ2-7; no definite D call. The CDR3 sequence is 14 residues long. Trimming stripped 1 base from V and 2 bases from J, with 9 bases between. Per the germline V gene, CDR1 is SGHVS and CDR2 is FNYEAQ. CDR3 protein: CASSLVANPYEQYF. The DNA of the CDR3 is TGTGCCAGCAGCTTAGTTGCCAACCCCTACGAGCAGTACTTC. Filled out from reference TRBV7-6 and TRBJ2-7, the complete variable domain reads GAGVSQSPRYKVTKRGQDVALRCDPISGHVSLYWYRQALGQGPEFLTYFNYEAQQDKSGLPNDRFSAERPEGSISTLTIQRTEQRDSAMYRCASSLVANPYEQYFGPGTRLTVT.

CDR3 loop: CASSWTGDEQYV. CDR3 DNA: TGTGCCAGCAGCTGGACAGGGGACGAGCAGTACGTC. The V gene is TRBV11-2, the J gene TRBJ2-7; 9 nucleotides match TRBD1. This CDR3 is 12 amino acids long. Trimming removed 4 bases from V and 5 bases from J; junction bases left unmatched: 0. CDR1 is SGHAT and CDR2 is FQNNGV in the germline V gene.

This clonotype was seen a handful of times. This chain uses TRBV7-2 with TRBJ1-1, with 9 positions matching TRBD1. Germline loops: CDR1 SGHTA, CDR2 FQGNSA. This CDR3 comprises 15 residues. J was trimmed by 6 bases and V by 4 bases; bases with no gene match: 9. The CDR3 nucleotides are TGTGCCAGCAGCTCAACGTACAGGGGGCCGGCTGAAGCTTTCTTT. Its protein product is CASSSTYRGPAEAFF.

The chain joins TRBV7-2 to TRBJ2-5; unclear D gene. With 4 bases removed from V and 7 bases from J, the gap between germline ends came to 7 bases. Germline V gene sequence: CDR1 SGHTA, CDR2 FQGNSA. The CDR3 has 11 residues. Written as DNA, the CDR3 is TGTGCCAGCAGCTCCGGTGTGACCCAGTACTTC. Its translation: CASSSGVTQYF.

This clonotype was counted a few times. V usage is TRBV28 and J usage is TRBJ1-1, with a weak D call TRBD1 (6 bases). Trimming stripped 5 bases from V and 2 bases from J, with 15 bases between. Germline loops: CDR1 MDHEN, CDR2 SYDVKM. CDR3 length: 15 residues. The CDR3 loop reads CASSRNTGFNTEAFF. The CDR3 DNA reads as TGTGCCAGCAGTCGAAATACAGGGTTCAACACTGAAGCTTTCTTT.

Worth noting for this clonotype: Just one base apart from a much larger clone, this may be a read error. This rearrangement joins TRBV7-6 to TRBJ1-1, with D hard to call. Germline V CDR1 and CDR2: SGHVS, FNYEAQ. Trimming shortened V by 1 base and J by 1 base, and 7 bases separated the two germline ends. The CDR3 is 14 residues long. The CDR3 nucleotides read TGTGCCAGCAGCTTAGAGGGCACGAACACTGAAGCTTTCTTT. It translates to CASSLEGTNTEAFF. Full variable domain (rest looked up from reference TRBV7-6 and TRBJ1-1): GAGVSQSPRYKVTKRGQDVALRCDPISGHVSLYWYRQALGQGPEFLTYFNYEAQQDKSGLPNDRFSAERPEGSISTLTIQRTEQRDSAMYRCASSLEGTNTEAFFGQGTRLTVV.

This chain joins TRBV7-2 and TRBJ2-3; 10 positions match TRBD2. CDR3 length: 18 residues. The V segment lost 1 base and the J segment 3 bases; nucleotides outside the gene matches: 10. Germline-derived CDR1 and CDR2 are SGHTA and FQGNSA. The CDR3: CASSLVQAGGWWTDTQYF. DNA for the CDR3: TGTGCCAGCAGCTTAGTTCAAGCGGGAGGGTGGTGGACAGATACGCAGTATTTT.

This clonotype was detected many times. The chain is built from TRBV7-2 and TRBJ2-3; 7 positions match TRBD1. The V gene's germline CDR1 is SGHTA and CDR2 FQGNSA. The V segment lost 5 bases and the J segment 1 base; nucleotides outside the gene matches: 3. The CDR3 covers 14 residues. This CDR3 reads CASSPDRGTDTQYF. The DNA for the CDR3 is TGTGCCAGCAGCCCTGACAGGGGCACAGATACGCAGTATTTT.

The V and J genes are TRBV27 and TRBJ1-1, with a tentative D call TRBD1 (6 bases). CDR1 MNHEY and CDR2 SMNVEV come from the germline V gene (reference sequence). Deletions cut 6 bases from V and 4 bases from J, with 12 bases between. The CDR3 spans 13 residues. In nucleotides, the CDR3 is TGTGCCAGCAGCACAGGGTCGAGCACTGAAGCTTTCTTT. It encodes CASSTGSSTEAFF.